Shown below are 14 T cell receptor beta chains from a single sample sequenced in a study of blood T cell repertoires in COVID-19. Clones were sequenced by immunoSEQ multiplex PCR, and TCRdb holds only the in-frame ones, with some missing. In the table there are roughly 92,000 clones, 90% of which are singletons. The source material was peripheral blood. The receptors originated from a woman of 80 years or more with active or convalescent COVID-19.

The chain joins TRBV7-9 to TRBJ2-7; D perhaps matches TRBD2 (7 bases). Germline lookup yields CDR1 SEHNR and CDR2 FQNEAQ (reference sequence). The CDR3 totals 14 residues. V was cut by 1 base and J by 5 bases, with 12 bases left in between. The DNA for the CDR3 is TGTGCCAGCAGCTTAGAGGGGGGGGCACACGAGCAGTACTTC. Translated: CASSLEGGAHEQYF.

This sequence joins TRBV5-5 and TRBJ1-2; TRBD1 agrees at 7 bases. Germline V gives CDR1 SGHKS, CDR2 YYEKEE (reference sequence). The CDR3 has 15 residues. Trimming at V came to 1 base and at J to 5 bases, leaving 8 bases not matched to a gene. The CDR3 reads CASSLRTGVEYGYTF. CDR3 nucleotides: TGTGCCAGCAGCTTGCGAACAGGGGTAGAATATGGCTACACCTTC.

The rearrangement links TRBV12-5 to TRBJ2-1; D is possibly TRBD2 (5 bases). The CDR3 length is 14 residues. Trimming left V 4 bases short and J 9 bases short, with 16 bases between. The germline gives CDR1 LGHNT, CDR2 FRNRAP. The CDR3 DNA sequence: TGTGCTAGTGGTTACGGCCTCGATGGGAGTGAGCAGTTCTTC. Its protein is CASGYGLDGSEQFF.

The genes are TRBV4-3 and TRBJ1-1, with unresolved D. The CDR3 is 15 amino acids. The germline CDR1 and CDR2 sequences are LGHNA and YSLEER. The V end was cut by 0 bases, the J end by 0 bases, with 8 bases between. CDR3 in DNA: TGCGCCAGCAGCCAAGATCTGCGGATGAACACTGAAGCTTTCTTT. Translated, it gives CASSQDLRMNTEAFF.

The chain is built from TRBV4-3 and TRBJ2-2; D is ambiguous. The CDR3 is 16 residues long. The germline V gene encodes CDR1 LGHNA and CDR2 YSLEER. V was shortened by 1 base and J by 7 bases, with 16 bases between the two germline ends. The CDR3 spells CASSQASGWVDGELFF. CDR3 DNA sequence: TGCGCCAGCAGCCAAGCCTCAGGTTGGGTAGACGGGGAGCTGTTTTTT.

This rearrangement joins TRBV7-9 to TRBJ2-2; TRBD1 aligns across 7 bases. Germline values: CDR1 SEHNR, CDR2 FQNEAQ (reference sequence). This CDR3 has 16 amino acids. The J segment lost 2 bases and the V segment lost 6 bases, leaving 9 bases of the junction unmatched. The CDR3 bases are TGTGCCAGCAGTTCACCGGGACAGCTAAACACCGGGGAGCTGTTTTTT. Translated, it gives CASSSPGQLNTGELFF.

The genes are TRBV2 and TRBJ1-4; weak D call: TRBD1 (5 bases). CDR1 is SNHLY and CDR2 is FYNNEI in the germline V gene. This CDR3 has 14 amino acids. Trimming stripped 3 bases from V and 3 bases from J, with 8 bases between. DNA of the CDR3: TGTGCCAGCAGTGAGGGGCGCCCTAATGAAAAACTGTTTTTT. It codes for CASSEGRPNEKLFF. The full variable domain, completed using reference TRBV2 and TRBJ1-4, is EPEVTQTPSHQVTQMGQEVILRCVPISNHLYFYWYRQILGQKVEFLVSFYNNEISEKSEIFDDQFSVERPDGSNFTLKIRSTKLEDSAMYFCASSEGRPNEKLFFGSGTQLSVL.

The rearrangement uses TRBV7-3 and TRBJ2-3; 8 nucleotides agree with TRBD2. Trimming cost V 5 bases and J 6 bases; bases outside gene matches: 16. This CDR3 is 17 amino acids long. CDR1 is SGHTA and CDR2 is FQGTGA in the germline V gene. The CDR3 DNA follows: TGTGCCAGCAGCCCCCGGGTACTAGCGGACCCGCGGGATACGCAGTATTTT. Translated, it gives CASSPRVLADPRDTQYF.

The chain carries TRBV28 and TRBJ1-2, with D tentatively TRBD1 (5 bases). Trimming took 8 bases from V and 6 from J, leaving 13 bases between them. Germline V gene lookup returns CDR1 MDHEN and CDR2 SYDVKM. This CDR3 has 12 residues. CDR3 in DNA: TGTGCCAGCCGCCGCGGAGGGGATGGCTACACCTTC. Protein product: CASRRGGDGYTF.

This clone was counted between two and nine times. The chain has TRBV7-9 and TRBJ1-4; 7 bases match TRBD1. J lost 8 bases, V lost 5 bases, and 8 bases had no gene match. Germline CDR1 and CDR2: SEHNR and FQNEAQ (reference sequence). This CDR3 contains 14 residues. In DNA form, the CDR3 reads TGTGCCAGCAGCCTGGAAGGGGGCGAAGAAAAACTGTTTTTT. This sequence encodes CASSLEGGEEKLFF.

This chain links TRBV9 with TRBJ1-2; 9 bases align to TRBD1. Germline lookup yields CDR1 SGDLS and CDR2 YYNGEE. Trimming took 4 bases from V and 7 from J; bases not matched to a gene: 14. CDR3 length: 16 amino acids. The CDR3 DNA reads TGTGCCAGCAGCCCAAGGACTGGGACAGGGAGTAGTGGCTACACCTTC. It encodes CASSPRTGTGSSGYTF.

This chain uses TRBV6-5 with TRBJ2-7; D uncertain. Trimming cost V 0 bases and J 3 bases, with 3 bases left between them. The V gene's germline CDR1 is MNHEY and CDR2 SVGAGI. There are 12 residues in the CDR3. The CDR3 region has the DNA TGTGCCAGCAGTTACTCTAGCTACGAGCAGTACTTC. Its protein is CASSYSSYEQYF.

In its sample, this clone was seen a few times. CDR3 sequence: CASRNAGANTEAFF. DNA of the CDR3: TGTGCCAGCAGAAACGCAGGGGCCAACACTGAAGCTTTCTTT. This rearrangement joins TRBV27 to TRBJ1-1, with D possibly TRBD1 on 6 matching bases. Per the germline V gene, CDR1 is MNHEY and CDR2 is SMNVEV (reference sequence). Deletions cut 6 bases from V and 2 bases from J, with 13 bases between. The length of the CDR3 is 14 residues.

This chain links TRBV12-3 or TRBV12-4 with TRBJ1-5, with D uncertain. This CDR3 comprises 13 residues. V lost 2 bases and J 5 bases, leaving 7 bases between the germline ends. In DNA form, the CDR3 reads TGTGCCAGCAGTTTATCCCTTTATCAGCCCCAGCATTTT. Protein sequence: CASSLSLYQPQHF.